The clone carrying this TCR beta chain is classed as medium-sized (0.01 to 0.1%). What it recognizes is unknown. The sample originates from a study of shared clonotypes between healthy human individuals. Profiling relied on immunoSEQ multiplex PCR, and the TCRdb table lists in-frame clones only, not all of them. The sample contains roughly 110,000 clones, roughly two thirds of which appear only once. Germline V gene lookup returns CDR1 SGDLS and CDR2 YYNGEE. Trimming removed 0 bases from V and 2 bases from J, with 6 bases in between. CDR3 length: 14 residues. Study results and limitations: Non-shared clonotypes were found to have lower generation probabilities than the clonotypes that were shared by all four of the sorted-subset donors.

V and J are TRBV9 and TRBJ1-3; D uncertain. This clonotype originated in a young woman in good health. The sample taken for sequencing was memory CD8+ T cells sorted from blood. Subset indicated: CD45RO+ cells pooled with CCR7-negative TemRA cells. The CDR3 protein is CASSVVGTGNTIYF. CDR3 sequence (DNA): TGTGCCAGCAGCGTAGTAGGGACTGGAAACACCATATATTTT.